Shown below are 22 T cell receptor beta chains from a single sample sequenced in a study of blood T cell repertoires in COVID-19. Generated by immunoSEQ multiplex PCR, the TCRdb table keeps only in-frame clones and is missing some. In the table there are 180,000 or so clones, about 85% of which are singletons. The sample was peripheral blood. These receptor sequences come from a woman of 80 years or more with acute or convalescent COVID-19.

The chain employs TRBV30 and TRBJ2-3, with TRBD2 matching over 9 bases. The CDR3 totals 15 residues. The V and J ends lost 1 base and 4 bases, in that order; junction bases with no gene match: 6. Germline CDR1 and CDR2: GTSNPN and SVGIG (reference sequence). Here the CDR3 reads CAWSAVGLASDTQYF. The CDR3 DNA reads TGTGCCTGGAGTGCCGTCGGACTAGCGTCAGATACGCAGTATTTT.

This chain uses TRBV11-2 with TRBJ2-7; 7 nucleotides agree with TRBD1. CDR3 length: 14 amino acids. In germline, CDR1 is SGHAT, CDR2 FQNNGV. Trimming removed 6 bases from V and 0 bases from J; junction bases left unmatched: 5. This chain's CDR3 is CASRQGVSSYEQYF. For the CDR3, the DNA is TGTGCCAGCAGGCAGGGGGTGAGCTCCTACGAGCAGTACTTC.

The chain links TRBV27 to TRBJ1-6, with TRBD1 matching 10 bases. CDR3 size: 19 residues. Germline CDR1 reads MNHEY; CDR2 reads SMNVEV (reference sequence). V dropped 7 bases and J dropped 0; count of bases not matched to a gene: 12. The CDR3 coding sequence is TGTGCCAGCAAACTCTTGGGACAGGGGCTTAGCTCCTATAATTCACCCCTCCACTTT. Translated, it gives CASKLLGQGLSSYNSPLHF.

The gene calls are TRBV5-4 and TRBJ1-2, with 12 positions matching TRBD1. Trimming at V came to 4 bases and at J to 6 bases, leaving 7 bases not matched to a gene. The germline gives CDR1 SGHNT, CDR2 YYREEE (reference sequence). The CDR3 covers 15 residues. The CDR3 bases are TGTGCCAGCAGCATTCCGGGACAGGGGGCTAATGGCTACACCTTC. This translates into CASSIPGQGANGYTF. Using reference TRBV5-4 and TRBJ1-2 for the parts outside the CDR3, the full variable domain is ETGVTQSPTHLIKTRGQQVTLRCSSQSGHNTVSWYQQALGQGPQFIFQYYREEENGRGNFPPRFSGLQFPNYSSELNVNALELDDSALYLCASSIPGQGANGYTFGSGTRLTVV.

The chain uses TRBV5-4 and TRBJ1-3; tentatively, D is TRBD1 (5 bases). V lost 4 bases and J lost 0, with 23 bases in between. Germline V gene data show CDR1 as SGHNT and CDR2 as YYREEE (reference sequence). The CDR3 extends over 19 amino acids. The CDR3 is CASSQTGKQAIFSGNTIYF. In DNA form, the CDR3 reads TGTGCCAGCAGCCAAACGGGTAAACAGGCGATCTTCTCTGGAAACACCATATATTTT.

CDR3 bases: TGTGCCAGCAGCTTATGGAGGGTTCGGACTGAAGCTTTCTTT. Protein: CASSLWRVRTEAFF. V and J are TRBV7-2 and TRBJ1-1; D not resolved. The V end was cut by 2 bases, the J end by 5 bases, with 12 bases between. This CDR3 contains 14 residues. Germline values: CDR1 SGHTA, CDR2 FQGNSA. The whole variable domain, filled in from reference TRBV7-2 and TRBJ1-1, reads GAGVSQSPSNKVTEKGKDVELRCDPISGHTALYWYRQSLGQGLEFLIYFQGNSAPDKSGLPSDRFSAERTGGSVSTLTIQRTQQEDSAVYLCASSLWRVRTEAFFGQGTRLTVV.

The chain is built from TRBV19 and TRBJ2-7; no clear D gene. The CDR3 runs to 14 residues. Germline values: CDR1 LNHDA, CDR2 SQIVND (reference sequence). V lost 4 bases to trimming and J lost 6 bases, with 16 bases between them. For the CDR3, the DNA is TGTGCCAGTAGTAGCCAGGCCGTAATGGGCGAGCAGTACTTC. Translated: CASSSQAVMGEQYF.

V is TRBV18 and J is TRBJ1-4; perhaps TRBD1 as D (5 bases). The CDR3 totals 14 residues. The germline gives CDR1 KGHSH, CDR2 LQKENI. Trimming pared 6 bases from V and 8 bases from J, leaving 16 bases between. CDR3 DNA sequence: TGTGCCAGCTCCGGGGGGAGCGTGGGCGAAAAACTGTTTTTT. Protein product: CASSGGSVGEKLFF.

This chain uses TRBV4-3 with TRBJ1-1; D may be TRBD1 (6 bases). Germline V lookup: CDR1 LGHNA, CDR2 YSLEER. With 0 bases removed from V and 4 bases from J, the gap between germline ends came to 12 bases. The CDR3 has 15 amino acids. The CDR3 DNA reads TGCGCCAGCAGCCAAGAGAGGGGGTGGTCCACTGAAGCTTTCTTT. Translating it yields CASSQERGWSTEAFF.

This chain uses TRBV25-1 with TRBJ2-7; weak D call: TRBD1 (5 bases). The V end lost 4 bases, the J end lost 7 bases, and 8 bases lay between the germline ends. This CDR3 spans 11 amino acids. Looked up from germline, CDR1 is MGHDK and CDR2 is SYGVNS. The chain's CDR3 is CASSAGREQYF. CDR3 bases: TGTGCCAGCAGTGCAGGGCGTGAGCAGTACTTC.

The J gene is TRBJ1-2, the V gene TRBV5-4, with 9 nucleotides matching TRBD1. The CDR3 covers 15 residues. The germline V gene encodes CDR1 SGHNT and CDR2 YYREEE (reference sequence). V trimming: 3 bases; J trimming: 6 bases; junction bases outside the gene matches: 9. CDR3 in amino acids: CASSYPGTGLDGYTF. The CDR3 coding sequence is TGTGCCAGCAGCTATCCCGGGACAGGGCTCGATGGCTACACCTTC.

The chain combines TRBV7-2 with TRBJ1-1; unclear D gene. CDR3 length equals 13 residues. CDR1 is SGHTA and CDR2 is FQGNSA in the germline V gene. V was cut by 8 bases and J by 0 bases, with 10 bases left in between. The CDR3 bases are TGTGCCAGCCGGATCGGGGTGAACACTGAAGCTTTCTTT. This translates into CASRIGVNTEAFF. The whole variable domain, filled in from reference TRBV7-2 and TRBJ1-1, reads GAGVSQSPSNKVTEKGKDVELRCDPISGHTALYWYRQSLGQGLEFLIYFQGNSAPDKSGLPSDRFSAERTGGSVSTLTIQRTQQEDSAVYLCASRIGVNTEAFFGQGTRLTVV.

V usage is TRBV6-5 and J usage is TRBJ1-6; 8 bases fit TRBD1. V lost 5 bases, J lost 8 bases, and 8 bases stayed unmatched. The CDR3 has 15 amino acids. Germline-derived CDR1 and CDR2 are MNHEY and SVGAGI. CDR3 bases: TGTGCCAGCAGTAACAGGGGGAGGGCCCATTCACCCCTCCACTTT. It translates to CASSNRGRAHSPLHF.

V usage is TRBV6-5 and J usage is TRBJ2-7; TRBD1 might be the D (6 bases). The CDR3 loop spans 14 amino acids. The germline CDR1 and CDR2 sequences are MNHEY and SVGAGI. V gave up 0 bases and J gave up 2 bases, with 8 bases separating them. In nucleotides, the CDR3 is TGTGCCAGCAGTTACTCAGAGGGGGCCTACGAGCAGTACTTC. Amino acid sequence: CASSYSEGAYEQYF.

The chain is built from TRBV4-3 and TRBJ2-1; tentative D call: TRBD2 (7 bases). Deletions cut 1 base from V and 8 bases from J, with 18 bases between. Germline CDR1 is LGHNA and CDR2 is YSLEER. This CDR3 is built from 16 residues. The CDR3 reads CASSQGRGRLVDEQFF. The CDR3, as DNA: TGCGCCAGCAGCCAAGGGCGGGGGCGCCTCGTGGATGAGCAGTTCTTC.

The rearrangement uses TRBV18 and TRBJ2-7; 10 bases map to TRBD1. CDR3 length: 17 amino acids. The trim removed 2 bases at V and 5 bases at J, leaving 12 bases unmatched. The germline V gene encodes CDR1 KGHSH and CDR2 LQKENI. This CDR3 is CASSPSIPGQGTNEQYF. The CDR3 DNA is TGTGCCAGCTCACCAAGTATTCCGGGACAGGGGACCAACGAGCAGTACTTC.

The chain uses TRBV6-5 and TRBJ2-3; no definite D call. Trimming took off 6 bases at V and 8 bases at J, with 12 bases between the two ends. CDR3 length: 12 residues. Germline V gene data show CDR1 as MNHEY and CDR2 as SVGAGI. CDR3 region: CASSPLRGTQYF. The DNA of the CDR3 is TGTGCCAGCAGCCCGCTCCGAGGTACGCAGTATTTT.

The rearrangement joins TRBV7-9 to TRBJ2-7; the D gene is possibly TRBD1 (5 bases). The CDR3 is 15 amino acids. Trimming shortened V by 5 bases and J by 3 bases, and 17 bases separated the two germline ends. Germline CDR1 reads SEHNR; CDR2 reads FQNEAQ (reference sequence). The CDR3 loop reads CASSNGHPRNYEQYF. For the CDR3, the DNA is TGTGCCAGCAGCAACGGACACCCCAGAAACTACGAGCAGTACTTC. Together with reference TRBV7-9 and TRBJ2-7, the CDR3 gives the full variable domain: DTGVSQNPRHKITKRGQNVTFRCDPISEHNRLYWYRQTLGQGPEFLTYFQNEAQLEKSRLLSDRFSAERPKGSFSTLEIQRTEQGDSAMYLCASSNGHPRNYEQYFGPGTRLTVT.

The gene calls are TRBV7-3 and TRBJ2-3, with TRBD1 matching over 10 bases. V shed 5 bases, J shed 1 base, and the junction held 3 bases outside the gene matches. There are 15 residues in the CDR3. Germline CDR1 reads SGHTA; CDR2 reads FQGTGA. In DNA, the CDR3 is TGTGCCAGCAGCCGGACAGGGGGTGGCACAGATACGCAGTATTTT. Translating it yields CASSRTGGGTDTQYF.

The chain carries TRBV11-2 and TRBJ2-2; D is perhaps TRBD2 (6 bases). V lost 5 bases to trimming and J lost 5 bases, with 12 bases between them. In germline, CDR1 is SGHAT, CDR2 FQNNGV. This CDR3 is built from 14 residues. CDR3 sequence (DNA): TGTGCCAGCAGCCCAGGGACTTTTACCGGGGAGCTGTTTTTT. Protein sequence: CASSPGTFTGELFF.

The chain carries TRBV30 and TRBJ2-7, with 11 nucleotides matching TRBD2. The germline V gene encodes CDR1 GTSNPN and CDR2 SVGIG (reference sequence). After removal of 0 bases from V and 5 bases from J, the junction contained 6 bases not matched to a gene. This CDR3 has 15 amino acids. The CDR3 reads CAWSVGLAGGHEQYF. DNA of the CDR3: TGTGCCTGGAGTGTAGGCCTAGCGGGAGGCCACGAGCAGTACTTC.

The V call is TRBV9, the J call TRBJ1-1, with TRBD1 as a possible D gene (5 bases). The CDR3 runs 14 residues. Per the germline V gene, CDR1 is SGDLS and CDR2 is YYNGEE. V was shortened by 4 bases and J by 5 bases, with 15 bases between the two germline ends. CDR3 amino acids: CASSPGAFGTEAFF. The CDR3 DNA reads TGTGCCAGCAGCCCTGGGGCCTTCGGGACTGAAGCTTTCTTT. Using reference TRBV9 and TRBJ1-1 for the parts outside the CDR3, the full variable domain is DSGVTQTPKHLITATGQRVTLRCSPRSGDLSVYWYQQSLDQGLQFLIQYYNGEERAKGNILERFSAQQFPDLHSELNLSSLELGDSALYFCASSPGAFGTEAFFGQGTRLTVV.